The next 25 T cell receptor beta chains were all read from a single sample in a study of cytomegalovirus exposure and HLA in healthy donors. PCR used 60 Vbeta primers and 13 Jbeta primers. TCRdb's table, derived via immunoSEQ multiplex PCR, lists solely in-frame clones and lacks some. The sample includes 85,000 to 130,000 clones, more than 60% seen only once; the top ten take approximately 4.3%. The sequenced sample consisted of PBMCs. These receptors all come from a woman younger than 30 in good health and CMV-seropositive.

The chain is built from TRBV28 and TRBJ2-1; weak D call: TRBD2 (6 bases). V lost 4 bases to trimming and J lost 4 bases, with 11 bases between them. The CDR3 has 14 amino acids. Germline loops: CDR1 MDHEN, CDR2 SYDVKM. CDR3 bases: TGTGCCAGCAGTTGGGGGGAAGGGTACAATGAGCAGTTCTTC. It codes for CASSWGEGYNEQFF. The full variable domain, in which reference TRBV28 and TRBJ2-1 provide the parts outside the CDR3, is DVKVTQSSRYLVKRTGEKVFLECVQDMDHENMFWYRQDPGLGLRLIYFSYDVKMKEKGDIPEGYSVSREKKERFSLILESASTNQTSMYLCASSWGEGYNEQFFGPGTRLTVL.

This rearrangement joins TRBV1 to TRBJ2-7; no DNA check was done on the table's D call, TRBD2. TRBV1 is labeled a pseudogene. The CDR3 sequence is 15 residues long. For the CDR3, the DNA is TGCACCAGCAGCCAAGATCGGACTAGCTACTACGAGCAGTACTTC. Its translation: CTSSQDRTSYYEQYF.

The chain has TRBV19 and TRBJ2-5; no definite D call. The length of the CDR3 is 16 residues. Trimming took 4 bases from V and 5 from J, leaving 20 bases between them. CDR1 and CDR2 (germline): LNHDA, SQIVND (reference sequence). This chain's CDR3 is CASSTHQDNPMETQYF. The CDR3 coding sequence is TGTGCCAGTAGTACCCACCAAGATAATCCTATGGAGACCCAGTACTTC.

The V call is TRBV18, the J call TRBJ2-2, with TRBD2 as a possible D gene (6 bases). CDR3 length: 14 amino acids. Germline CDR1 is KGHSH and CDR2 is LQKENI. With 3 bases removed from V and 4 bases from J, the gap between germline ends came to 9 bases. The DNA of the CDR3 is TGTGCCAGCTCACCGGGACTGTTCACCGGGGAGCTGTTTTTT. Amino acid sequence: CASSPGLFTGELFF.

This clone has a single count. The V gene is TRBV28, the J gene TRBJ1-2; the D is unclear. This CDR3 has 15 amino acids. V was shortened by 4 bases and J by 4 bases, with 16 bases between the two germline ends. CDR1 MDHEN and CDR2 SYDVKM come from the germline V gene. The chain's CDR3 is CASSSPLAGSYGYTF. The CDR3 DNA sequence: TGTGCCAGCAGTTCTCCCTTGGCGGGGAGCTATGGCTACACCTTC.

V gene TRBV7-9 combines with J gene TRBJ2-1; the match to TRBD1 covers 12 bases. This CDR3 is built from 16 residues. Trimming took 6 bases from V and 8 from J; bases not matched to a gene: 11. CDR1 SEHNR and CDR2 FQNEAQ come from the germline V gene (reference sequence). As DNA, the CDR3 is TGTGCCAGCAGGGTAGGGGGGACAGGGGGCATGTATGAGCAGTTCTTC. Translation gives CASRVGGTGGMYEQFF. Using reference TRBV7-9 and TRBJ2-1 for the parts outside the CDR3, the full variable domain is DTGVSQNPRHKITKRGQNVTFRCDPISEHNRLYWYRQTLGQGPEFLTYFQNEAQLEKSRLLSDRFSAERPKGSFSTLEIQRTEQGDSAMYLCASRVGGTGGMYEQFFGPGTRLTVL.

The table lists this clone with a count of one. The chain uses TRBV30 and TRBJ2-7, with 9 positions matching TRBD2. The CDR3 runs 14 residues. J gave up 5 bases and V 1 base, and 6 bases lay outside the gene matches. The germline CDR1 and CDR2 sequences are GTSNPN and SVGIG (reference sequence). As DNA, the CDR3 is TGTGCCTGGAGTGCCAGCGGGAGGTCCCACGAGCAGTACTTC. Its protein is CAWSASGRSHEQYF.

This clone turned up a few times. The chain links TRBV27 to TRBJ2-5; D not resolved. This CDR3 contains 15 residues. Germline V lookup: CDR1 MNHEY, CDR2 SMNVEV (reference sequence). Trimming stripped 6 bases from V and 0 bases from J, with 14 bases between. The CDR3 DNA sequence: TGTGCCAGCAGCCGCGACACAATGTACCAAGAGACCCAGTACTTC. It encodes CASSRDTMYQETQYF.

The V gene is TRBV15, the J gene TRBJ2-5, with a weak D call TRBD1 (6 bases). Trimming took 6 bases from V and 1 from J, leaving 12 bases between them. The CDR3 is made up of 14 amino acids. Per the germline V gene, CDR1 is LNHNV and CDR2 is YYDKDF (reference sequence). CDR3 sequence (DNA): TGTGCCACCAGAGCCGGACAGTTCCAAGAGACCCAGTACTTC. It yields the protein CATRAGQFQETQYF.

The chain joins TRBV30 to TRBJ2-1, with D perhaps TRBD1 (5 bases). The CDR3 extends over 14 amino acids. Germline V CDR1 and CDR2: GTSNPN, SVGIG (reference sequence). V was cut by 3 bases and J by 4 bases, with 13 bases left in between. CDR3: CAWRVGVNYNEQFF. CDR3 bases: TGTGCCTGGAGGGTAGGGGTGAATTACAATGAGCAGTTCTTC.

V and J are TRBV29-1 and TRBJ2-1; no firm D call. Trimming stripped 3 bases from V and 4 bases from J, with 4 bases between. The CDR3 consists of 11 residues. The germline V gene encodes CDR1 SQVTM and CDR2 ANQGSEA. The CDR3, as DNA: TGCAGCGTTGACGTTTACAATGAGCAGTTCTTC. It specifies CSVDVYNEQFF.

This chain uses TRBV6-5 with TRBJ2-7; TRBD2 aligns across 12 bases. Germline V CDR1 and CDR2: MNHEY, SVGAGI. This CDR3 is 15 amino acids long. J gave up 5 bases and V 10 bases, and 12 bases lay outside the gene matches. CDR3 nucleotides: TGTGCCACACGTACAAAGACTAGCGGGAGAAACGAGCAGTACTTC. This encodes CATRTKTSGRNEQYF.

In regard to this clone: One end of the junction varies from germline; a read error may be responsible. V and J are TRBV29-1 and TRBJ2-1; tentative D call: TRBD2 (6 bases). The germline V gene has CDR1 SQVTM and CDR2 ANQGSEA. The CDR3 is 16 residues long. CDR3 bases: TGCAGCCTTGAGATTTTTGGGACTGAAGTATACAATGAGCAGTTCTTC. Encoded protein: CSLEIFGTEVYNEQFF.

This rearrangement joins TRBV28 to TRBJ2-5; D is perhaps TRBD2 (6 bases). V lost 8 bases and J lost 2, with 15 bases in between. Germline loops: CDR1 MDHEN, CDR2 SYDVKM. The CDR3 contains 14 residues. The CDR3: CASRGAKGQETQYF. In DNA, the CDR3 is TGTGCCAGCCGCGGGGCTAAAGGGCAAGAGACCCAGTACTTC. Full variable domain (missing parts from reference TRBV28 and TRBJ2-5): DVKVTQSSRYLVKRTGEKVFLECVQDMDHENMFWYRQDPGLGLRLIYFSYDVKMKEKGDIPEGYSVSREKKERFSLILESASTNQTSMYLCASRGAKGQETQYFGPGTRLLVL.

Notes on this clone: The sample contains more than one DNA sequence encoding this CDR3. V usage is TRBV27 and J usage is TRBJ2-2; maybe TRBD1 (6 bases). Trimming cost V 3 bases and J 6 bases, with 14 bases left between them. Germline V gene lookup returns CDR1 MNHEY and CDR2 SMNVEV (reference sequence). The CDR3 is 15 residues long. DNA of the CDR3: TGTGCCAGCAGTTTGTCACAGGGTGCCGCCGGGGAGCTGTTTTTT. This gives the protein CASSLSQGAAGELFF.

This CDR3 reads CASSPRLGDIAGETQYF. CDR3 nucleotides: TGTGCCAGCAGCCCAAGGCTGGGGGATATAGCGGGAGAGACCCAGTACTTC. The V call is TRBV7-6, the J call TRBJ2-5; 7 bases align to TRBD2. J lost 4 bases, V lost 5 bases, and 16 bases had no gene match. The CDR3 loop spans 17 amino acids. Germline CDR1 is SGHVS and CDR2 is FNYEAQ. The full variable domain, its missing parts supplied by reference TRBV7-6 and TRBJ2-5, is GAGVSQSPRYKVTKRGQDVALRCDPISGHVSLYWYRQALGQGPEFLTYFNYEAQQDKSGLPNDRFSAERPEGSISTLTIQRTEQRDSAMYRCASSPRLGDIAGETQYFGPGTRLLVL.

The chain couples TRBV27 to TRBJ1-1; 12 nucleotides align to TRBD1. Germline CDR1 MNHEY, CDR2 SMNVEV (reference sequence). The CDR3 has 15 amino acids. V lost 5 bases and J lost 0; bases outside the gene matches: 1. Here the CDR3 reads CASSRDRGLNTEAFF. The CDR3 DNA follows: TGTGCCAGCAGTCGGGACAGGGGGCTGAACACTGAAGCTTTCTTT.

This rearrangement joins TRBV7-2 to TRBJ1-2; D is perhaps TRBD1 (5 bases). CDR1 and CDR2 (germline): SGHTA, FQGNSA. Trimming stripped 4 bases from V and 0 bases from J, with 9 bases between. This CDR3 spans 14 amino acids. The CDR3 protein is CASSSYRTNYGYTF. CDR3 DNA: TGTGCCAGCAGCTCCTACAGGACTAACTATGGCTACACCTTC. The complete variable domain, with remaining parts taken from reference TRBV7-2 and TRBJ1-2, reads GAGVSQSPSNKVTEKGKDVELRCDPISGHTALYWYRQSLGQGLEFLIYFQGNSAPDKSGLPSDRFSAERTGGSVSTLTIQRTQQEDSAVYLCASSSYRTNYGYTFGSGTRLTVV.

This chain joins TRBV25-1 and TRBJ2-7; 9 bases are shared with TRBD2. The germline CDR1 and CDR2 sequences are MGHDK and SYGVNS. This CDR3 comprises 15 residues. Trimming cost V 3 bases and J 3 bases; bases outside gene matches: 6. This CDR3 is CASSEGAGGFYEQYF. The CDR3 nucleotides read TGTGCCAGCAGTGAGGGAGCGGGAGGTTTCTACGAGCAGTACTTC.

V and J are TRBV6-4 and TRBJ2-3, with TRBD1 as a possible D gene (7 bases). This CDR3 comprises 15 residues. CDR1 MRHNA and CDR2 SNTAGT come from the germline V gene. Trimming took off 0 bases at V and 4 bases at J, with 11 bases between the two ends. In nucleotides, the CDR3 is TGTGCCAGCAGTGACTCTTCAGGGGGGTCAGATACGCAGTATTTT. Its translation: CASSDSSGGSDTQYF.

The gene calls are TRBV11-1 and TRBJ2-1; 10 nucleotides line up with TRBD2. Germline CDR1 and CDR2: SGHAT and FQDESV (reference sequence). This CDR3 region has 18 residues. V trimming: 1 base; J trimming: 4 bases; junction bases outside the gene matches: 10. CDR3 bases: TGTGCCAGCAGCTTAGAGGGGGGGTGGACTAGCGGATACAATGAGCAGTTCTTC. Its translation is CASSLEGGWTSGYNEQFF.

The genes are TRBV9 and TRBJ1-1; D not resolved. V lost 4 bases to trimming and J lost 4 bases, with 17 bases between them. Germline V gives CDR1 SGDLS, CDR2 YYNGEE. This CDR3 has 15 amino acids. In DNA form, the CDR3 reads TGTGCCAGCAGCTTCTCGGCTAGTCTCGGCACTGAAGCTTTCTTT. This codes for CASSFSASLGTEAFF.

To note about this clone: At one of its ends the junction is not consistent with the germline gene, which may arise from a read error. The V and J genes are TRBV5-8 and TRBJ2-7, with 13 positions matching TRBD2. The V gene's germline CDR1 is SGHTS and CDR2 YDEGEE. The CDR3 sequence is 14 residues long. The CDR3 region has the DNA TGTGCCAGCAGCTCCCGACTAGCGGGAGGAGCCCCCGTCTTC. Its translation: CASSSRLAGGAPVF.

This clone is a singleton in its sample. The rearrangement links TRBV9 to TRBJ2-7; 8 bases align to TRBD2. This CDR3 has 16 residues. V shed 4 bases and J 2 bases; nucleotides not matched to a gene: 11. Germline CDR1 is SGDLS and CDR2 is YYNGEE. The CDR3 nucleotides are TGTGCCAGCAGCCCTCCCCGGGAGGGAGTCGCCTACGAGCAGTACTTC. Translating gives CASSPPREGVAYEQYF.

This sequence joins TRBV7-6 and TRBJ2-7, with TRBD2 matching 9 bases. The CDR3 sequence is 15 residues long. From germline, CDR1 is SGHVS and CDR2 FNYEAQ. J was trimmed by 1 base and V by 2 bases; bases with no gene match: 3. The CDR3 sequence is CASSLSLAGSYEQYF. The CDR3 DNA reads TGTGCCAGCAGCTTATCACTAGCGGGTTCCTACGAGCAGTACTTC.